The count of the clone carrying this TCR beta chain is one. Its specificity is unknown. This entry comes from a study of T cell clonotyping in hematopoietic cell transplantation. The time point denotes: recipient sample about 28 days before transplant, after cytoreduction. Blood collection times were about day -28 and days 30, 100, 180 posttransplant. The CDR3 sequence is 13 residues long. V was cut by 4 bases and J by 6 bases, with 12 bases left in between. Per germline, CDR1 SGDLS and CDR2 YYNGEE. Findings of the study overall: After transplant, recipient diversity fell while pathologically expanded clonotypes grew through day 180. Higher Inverse Simpson Index values in graft donor and pretransplant recipient predicted broader posttransplant TCR diversity.

The protocol was immunoSEQ multiplex PCR, while the TCRdb copy is restricted to in-frame clones and leaves out a portion. Found here are 6,500 to 8,000 clones, roughly 88% of them singletons; the top ten hold approximately 4%. The sequencing used peripheral blood mononuclear cells, collected before stem cell transplant. The chain is built from TRBV9 and TRBJ2-3; D possibly uses TRBD1 or TRBD2 (5 bases each). The TCR was taken from a young man with acute myeloid leukemia. Some clones in this sample may be carry-over from other donors' samples. CDR3 sequence: CASSPPREDTQYF. Written as DNA, the CDR3 is TGTGCCAGCAGCCCTCCCAGGGAGGATACGCAGTATTTT.